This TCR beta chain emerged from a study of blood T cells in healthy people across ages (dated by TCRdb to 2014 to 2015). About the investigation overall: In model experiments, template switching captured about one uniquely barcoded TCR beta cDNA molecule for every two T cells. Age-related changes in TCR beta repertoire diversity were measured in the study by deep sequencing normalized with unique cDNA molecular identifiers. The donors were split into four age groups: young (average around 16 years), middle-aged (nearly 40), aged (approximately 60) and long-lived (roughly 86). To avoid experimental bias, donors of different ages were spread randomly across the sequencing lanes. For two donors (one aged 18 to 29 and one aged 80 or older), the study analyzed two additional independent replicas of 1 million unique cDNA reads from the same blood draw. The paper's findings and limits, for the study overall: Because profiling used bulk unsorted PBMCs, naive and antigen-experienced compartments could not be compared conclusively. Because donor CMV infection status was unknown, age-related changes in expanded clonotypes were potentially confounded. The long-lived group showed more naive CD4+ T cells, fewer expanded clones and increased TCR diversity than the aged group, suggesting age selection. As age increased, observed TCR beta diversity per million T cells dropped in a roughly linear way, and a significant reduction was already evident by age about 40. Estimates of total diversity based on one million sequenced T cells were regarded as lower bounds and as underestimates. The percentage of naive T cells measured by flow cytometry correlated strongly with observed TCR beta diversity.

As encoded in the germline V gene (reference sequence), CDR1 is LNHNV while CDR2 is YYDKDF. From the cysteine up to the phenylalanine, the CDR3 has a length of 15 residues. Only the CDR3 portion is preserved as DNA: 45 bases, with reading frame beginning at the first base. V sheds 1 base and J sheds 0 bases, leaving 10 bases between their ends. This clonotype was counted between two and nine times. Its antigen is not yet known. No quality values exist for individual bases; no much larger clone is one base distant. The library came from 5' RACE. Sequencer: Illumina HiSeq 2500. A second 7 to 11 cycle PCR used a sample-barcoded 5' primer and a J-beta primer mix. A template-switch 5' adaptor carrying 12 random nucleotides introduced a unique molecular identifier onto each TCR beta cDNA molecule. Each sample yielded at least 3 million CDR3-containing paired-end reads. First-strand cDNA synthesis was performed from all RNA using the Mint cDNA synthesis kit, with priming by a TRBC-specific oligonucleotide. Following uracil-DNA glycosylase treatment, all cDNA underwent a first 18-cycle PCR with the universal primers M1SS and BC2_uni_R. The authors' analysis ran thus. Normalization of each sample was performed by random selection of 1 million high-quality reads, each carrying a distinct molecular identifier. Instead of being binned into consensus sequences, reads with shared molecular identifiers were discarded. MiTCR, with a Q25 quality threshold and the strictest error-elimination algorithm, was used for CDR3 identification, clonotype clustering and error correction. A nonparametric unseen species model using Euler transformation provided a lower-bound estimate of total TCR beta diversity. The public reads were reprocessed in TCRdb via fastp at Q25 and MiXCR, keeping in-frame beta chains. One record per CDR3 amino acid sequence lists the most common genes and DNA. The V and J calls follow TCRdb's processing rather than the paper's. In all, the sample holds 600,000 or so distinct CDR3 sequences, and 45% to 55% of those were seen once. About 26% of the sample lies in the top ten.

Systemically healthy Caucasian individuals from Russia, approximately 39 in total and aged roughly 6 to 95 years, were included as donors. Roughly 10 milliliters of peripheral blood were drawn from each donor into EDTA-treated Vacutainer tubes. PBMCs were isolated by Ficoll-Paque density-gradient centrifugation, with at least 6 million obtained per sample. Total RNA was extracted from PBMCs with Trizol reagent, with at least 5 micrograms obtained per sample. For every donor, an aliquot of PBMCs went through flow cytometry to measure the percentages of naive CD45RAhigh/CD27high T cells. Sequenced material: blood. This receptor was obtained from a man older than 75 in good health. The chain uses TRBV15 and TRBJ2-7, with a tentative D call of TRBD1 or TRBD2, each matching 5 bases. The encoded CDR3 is CATSRARGSSYEQYF. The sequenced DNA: TGTGCCACCAGCAGAGCGAGGGGAAGCTCCTACGAGCAGTACTTC.